These T cell receptor beta chains were read from a single sample in a study of CD8 T cells in Susac syndrome. MiXCR, applied by TCRdb to the immunoSEQ multiplex PCR reads, yields one record per CDR3 protein. The table records just over 300,000 distinct CDR3 sequences, roughly nine tenths of them present only once. Material: CD4+ T cells from PBMCs. The receptor source for this set is a human donor with multiple sclerosis. Each CDR3 is given with its conserved first and last residue. The D gene is left open where the match is weak. Clone size is given for some rows only: seen once, a few or many times, or a class if the clone is expanded.

V	D	J	size	DNA	CDR3
TRBV9	NA	TRBJ2-1	NA	TGTGCCAGCAGCCGGGGCGGCACCTACAATGAGCAGTTCTTC	CASSRGGTYNEQFF
TRBV11-2	NA	TRBJ1-2	NA	TGTGCCAGCAGCTTAGTGTACGGTGGCTACACCTTC	CASSLVYGGYTF
TRBV5-1	NA	TRBJ1-1	NA	TGCGCCAGCAGCTTGCGGAACACAGACACTGAAGCTTTCTTT	CASSLRNTDTEAFF
TRBV4-1	TRBD1	TRBJ1-5	NA	TGCGCCAGCAGCCGCGGAGAGGGGACAGGGGCTAGTCAGCCCCAGCATTTT	CASSRGEGTGASQPQHF
TRBV3-1	NA	TRBJ2-1	NA	TGTGCCAGCAGCCAAGGGGTTGGGATCAATGAGCAGTTCTTC	CASSQGVGINEQFF
TRBV24-1	NA	TRBJ1-1	once	TGTGCCACCAGTGACGGACTAAGTGAAGCTTTCTTT	CATSDGLSEAFF
TRBV7-8	NA	TRBJ1-5	NA	TGTGCCAGCAGCTCCCCCTTAGGCCAGGGGACCAATCAGCCCCAGCATTTT	CASSSPLGQGTNQPQHF
TRBV10-3	NA	TRBJ2-7	once	TGTGCCACCCTGGAGGTTACCGCCTACGAGCAGTACTTC	CATLEVTAYEQYF
TRBV5-1	NA	TRBJ2-7	NA	TGCGCCAGCAGCTTGGAAATGGTGGGGCTGTCCGAGCAGTACTTC	CASSLEMVGLSEQYF
TRBV20-1	NA	TRBJ2-2	NA	TGCAGTGCTAGAGACCTCCTTGACACCGGGGAGCTGTTTTTT	CSARDLLDTGELFF
TRBV10-3	NA	TRBJ1-2	NA	TGTGCCATCAGTGATTTGAGGGGCGATGGCTACACCTTC	CAISDLRGDGYTF
TRBV3-1	NA	TRBJ1-4	NA	TGTGCCAGCGGCCCCGGCGATCCGAGAAAACTGTTTTTT	CASGPGDPRKLFF
TRBV7-9	NA	TRBJ1-1	NA	TGTGCCAGCAGCTTAAGTCGTCGGACAACTGAAGCTTTCTTT	CASSLSRRTTEAFF
TRBV30	NA	TRBJ1-5	NA	TGTGCCTACCAGACAGGCGGTCAGCCCCAGCATTTT	CAYQTGGQPQHF
TRBV7-6	NA	TRBJ1-5	NA	TGTGCCAGCAGCTTAATTCTGGGAGGTCAGCCCCAGCATTTT	CASSLILGGQPQHF
TRBV5-1	TRBD1	TRBJ2-7	NA	TGCGCCAGCAGCACGGCACCGGGACAGGGGACGTACTTC	CASSTAPGQGTYF
TRBV29-1	NA	TRBJ1-1	NA	TGCAGCGTGGGGGGGTCCCCCGTTATGAACACTGAAGCTTTCTTT	CSVGGSPVMNTEAFF
TRBV27	TRBD1	TRBJ2-5	NA	TGTGCCAGCAGTCGGACAGGGGGCGCCGAGACCCAGTACTTC	CASSRTGGAETQYF
TRBV19	NA	TRBJ2-5	NA	TGTGCCAGTAGCCGCAGGGACGGAGAGACCCAGTACTTC	CASSRRDGETQYF
TRBV11-2	NA	TRBJ1-2	NA	TGTGCCAGCGGCCCCGGGACATATTATGGCTACACCTTC	CASGPGTYYGYTF
TRBV28	NA	TRBJ1-5	NA	TGTGCCAGCAGTTTTGGACGAGGTGGGCCCCAGCATTTT	CASSFGRGGPQHF
TRBV5-1	NA	TRBJ2-5	NA	TGCGCCAGCATGGTGGGTGAGACCCAGTACTTC	CASMVGETQYF